These T cell receptor beta chains were read from a single sample in a study of T cell responses to AZD1222 COVID-19 vaccine. Produced via immunoSEQ multiplex PCR; TCRdb's table is partial and in-frame only. The data hold about 150,000 clones, with 80% to 90% observed a single time. The sample consisted of peripheral blood, taken 28 days after the second AZD1222 dose. The receptors were sampled from an adult who received the AZD1222 COVID-19 vaccine. Both conserved end residues are part of each CDR3. D genes are given only for firm matches. Clone size appears in some rows only: once, few, many, or a class for an expanded clone.

once	12	TRBV7-2	TRBD1	TRBJ2-1	CASRDPGGEQFF	TGTGCCAGCAGAGATCCAGGGGGCGAGCAGTTCTTC
.	14	TRBV7-2	.	TRBJ1-1	CASSFPTEGPEAFF	TGTGCCAGCAGCTTCCCGACGGAAGGACCTGAAGCTTTCTTT
.	16	TRBV24-1	TRBD2	TRBJ2-1	CATSDLGGGGHNEQFF	TGTGCCACCAGTGATTTGGGCGGGGGGGGCCACAATGAGCAGTTCTTC
.	13	TRBV30	TRBD1	TRBJ2-7	CAWRDRGIYEQYF	TGTGCCTGGAGGGACAGGGGAATCTACGAGCAGTACTTC
.	15	TRBV5-1	.	TRBJ1-3	CASSLGSNSGNTIYF	TGCGCCAGCAGCTTGGGCAGCAACTCTGGAAACACCATATATTTT
once	13	TRBV7-2	.	TRBJ2-1	CASSFSRLTEQFF	TGTGCCAGCAGCTTTTCTAGGCTTACTGAGCAGTTCTTC
.	11	TRBV2	TRBD2	TRBJ2-5	CASRGGETQYF	TGTGCCAGCAGGGGGGGGGAGACCCAGTACTTC
.	16	TRBV4-3	TRBD2	TRBJ2-1	CASSQFLAGGSNEQFF	TGCGCCAGCAGCCAATTTCTAGCGGGGGGCAGCAATGAGCAGTTCTTC
.	17	TRBV4-3	TRBD2	TRBJ2-3	CASSPERGREGGDTQYF	TGCGCCAGCAGCCCTGAGCGAGGGCGGGAGGGTGGAGATACGCAGTATTTT
.	11	TRBV20-1	.	TRBJ2-1	CSARRSYEQFF	TGCAGTGCTAGACGTAGCTATGAGCAGTTCTTC
.	12	TRBV6-5	.	TRBJ1-2	CASSSGPYGYTF	TGTGCCAGCAGCTCAGGACCTTATGGCTACACCTTC
.	14	TRBV12-5	.	TRBJ1-1	CASGLGDSYTEAFF	TGTGCTAGTGGTTTGGGAGACAGTTACACTGAAGCTTTCTTT
.	14	TRBV28	.	TRBJ2-1	CASREGEGYNEQFF	TGTGCCAGCAGGGAGGGAGAGGGGTACAATGAGCAGTTCTTC
.	15	TRBV7-2	.	TRBJ2-1	CASSTGAESYNEQFF	TGTGCCAGCAGCACTGGGGCGGAAAGTTACAATGAGCAGTTCTTC
few	14	TRBV19	TRBD2	TRBJ2-5	CASSPRPGRETQYF	TGTGCCAGTAGCCCTCGTCCCGGGAGGGAGACCCAGTACTTC
.	12	TRBV7-9	.	TRBJ2-7	CASSSSGWEQYF	TGTGCCAGCAGCTCCTCGGGGTGGGAGCAGTACTTC
.	16	TRBV3-1/TRBV3-2	TRBD2	TRBJ2-1	CASSQGLAGAYNEQFF	TGTGCCAGCAGCCAAGGGCTAGCGGGAGCGTACAATGAGCAGTTCTTC
.	15	TRBV4-3	.	TRBJ1-2	CASSQDGQSAYGYTF	TGCGCCAGCAGCCAAGACGGACAGTCGGCCTATGGCTACACCTTC
.	16	TRBV5-1	.	TRBJ2-1	CASSPPGVLGNNEQFF	TGCGCCAGCAGCCCCCCGGGAGTTTTGGGGAACAATGAGCAGTTCTTC
few	11	TRBV27	.	TRBJ1-1	CASSEGTEAFF	TGTGCCAGCTCCGAGGGGACTGAAGCTTTCTTT
.	15	TRBV6-5	.	TRBJ2-7	CASSSRGDYSSEQYF	TGTGCCAGCAGTTCCCGGGGAGACTATTCCAGCGAGCAGTACTTC
.	15	TRBV6-5	.	TRBJ2-7	CASSYSGSLSYEQYF	TGTGCCAGCAGTTACTCCGGGAGTCTCTCCTACGAGCAGTACTTC
.	15	TRBV5-1	.	TRBJ2-1	CASSLAGDTYNEQFF	TGCGCCAGCAGCTTGGCGGGGGACACTTACAATGAGCAGTTCTTC
.	13	TRBV5-1	.	TRBJ1-1	CASSLARGSEAFF	TGCGCCAGCAGCTTGGCCAGGGGTTCTGAAGCTTTCTTT
.	15	TRBV7-8	TRBD2	TRBJ2-7	CASSQGLAGVNEQYF	TGTGCCAGCAGCCAGGGACTAGCGGGAGTAAACGAGCAGTACTTC
.	13	TRBV15	.	TRBJ1-1	CATSRDLPSRAFF	TGTGCCACCAGCAGAGATTTGCCAAGTCGAGCTTTCTTT
.	11	TRBV12-3/TRBV12-4	.	TRBJ2-3	CASSSPDTQYF	TGTGCCAGCAGTTCCCCAGATACGCAGTATTTT
.	12	TRBV3-1/TRBV3-2	.	TRBJ2-1	CASSHYHNEQFF	TGTGCCAGCAGCCACTATCACAATGAGCAGTTCTTC
.	15	TRBV18	TRBD1	TRBJ1-4	CASSPLQGIDEKLFF	TGTGCCAGCTCACCATTACAGGGGATCGATGAAAAACTGTTTTTT
.	15	TRBV3-1/TRBV3-2	.	TRBJ2-7	CASRSSHSVIHEQYF	TGTGCCAGCAGGTCAAGTCATAGCGTTATCCACGAGCAGTACTTC
.	16	TRBV28	TRBD1	TRBJ2-2	CASSLRRTGVTGELFF	TGTGCCAGCAGTTTACGGAGGACAGGGGTAACCGGGGAGCTGTTTTTT
.	14	TRBV29-1	TRBD2	TRBJ2-1	CSVLAGLSYNEQFF	TGCAGCGTACTAGCGGGGCTTTCCTACAATGAGCAGTTCTTC
.	14	TRBV6-2/TRBV6-3	.	TRBJ2-7	CASSTGRSSYEQYF	TGTGCCAGCAGTACGGGACGGAGCTCCTACGAGCAGTACTTC
.	13	TRBV12-3/TRBV12-4	.	TRBJ1-1	CASTAQGYTEAFF	TGTGCCAGCACTGCACAGGGTTACACTGAAGCTTTCTTT
.	13	TRBV19	.	TRBJ1-5	CASSSPGNQPQHF	TGTGCCAGTAGTTCACCGGGGAATCAGCCCCAGCATTTT
.	15	TRBV19	.	TRBJ1-6	CASGVPSSYNSPLHF	TGTGCCAGTGGAGTACCCAGCTCCTATAATTCACCCCTCCACTTT
few	15	TRBV19	TRBD1	TRBJ1-5	CASTPTGGANQPQHF	TGTGCCAGTACCCCGACAGGGGGCGCGAATCAGCCCCAGCATTTT
.	15	TRBV3-1/TRBV3-2	TRBD1	TRBJ2-7	CASSQFTGTGNEQYF	TGTGCCAGCAGCCAATTCACCGGGACAGGGAACGAGCAGTACTTC
.	13	TRBV7-3	.	TRBJ1-1	CASSLDMNTEAFF	TGTGCCAGCAGCTTAGACATGAACACTGAAGCTTTCTTT
.	14	TRBV18	.	TRBJ1-6	CASSTDRTGSPLHF	TGTGCCAGCTCGACCGACAGGACCGGTTCACCCCTCCACTTT
.	13	TRBV6-1	.	TRBJ1-2	CASSEGGPRRYTF	TGTGCCAGCAGTGAAGGTGGTCCCCGGCGCTACACCTTC
.	14	TRBV5-1	TRBD2	TRBJ2-1	CASSFTSGNSEQFF	TGCGCCAGCAGCTTTACTAGCGGGAACAGTGAGCAGTTCTTC
.	11	TRBV20-1	.	TRBJ2-4	CSATGKNIQYF	TGCAGTGCTACAGGAAAAAACATTCAGTACTTC
.	16	TRBV10-3	TRBD2	TRBJ2-1	CAISERVAGGGDEQFF	TGTGCCATCAGTGAGAGGGTAGCGGGGGGAGGGGATGAGCAGTTCTTC
.	12	TRBV28	.	TRBJ2-7	CASSQGSNEQYF	TGTGCCAGCAGTCAGGGGAGCAACGAGCAGTACTTC
.	12	TRBV15	TRBD2	TRBJ2-1	CATSRDGGSPFF	TGTGCCACCAGCAGAGATGGCGGGAGTCCGTTCTTC